Listed here are 5 T cell receptor beta chains from one sample, sequenced in a study of T cell clonotyping in hematopoietic cell transplantation. Produced via immunoSEQ multiplex PCR; TCRdb's table is partial and in-frame only. The sample yields 6,000 to 9,000 clones, 88% seen once. The material sequenced was PBMCs, taken 100 days after allogeneic stem cell transplant. The receptor set was obtained from a male patient in his late teens or twenties who had an allogeneic stem cell transplant from a related donor, so the T cells may come from the graft donor. Some clones in this sample may be carry-over from other donors' samples.

The V gene is TRBV11-3, the J gene TRBJ2-7; 9 positions agree with TRBD1. CDR3 size: 16 residues. V shed 0 bases, J shed 1 base, and the junction held 4 bases outside the gene matches. Germline CDR1 reads SGHNT; CDR2 reads YENEEA. The chain's CDR3 is CASSLENGQGSYEQYV. CDR3 in DNA: TGTGCCAGCAGCTTAGAAAACGGACAGGGGTCCTACGAGCAGTACGTC.

This chain links TRBV2 with TRBJ1-3, with no clear D. Germline V gene lookup returns CDR1 SNHLY and CDR2 FYNNEI. V shed 2 bases and J shed 4 bases, with 9 bases lying between them. The CDR3 loop spans 14 amino acids. In DNA form, the CDR3 reads TGTGCCAGCAGTGAACCCCTCCGGGGAAACACCATATATTTT. Its translation: CASSEPLRGNTIYF.

The rearrangement links TRBV7-2 to TRBJ2-3; 7 nucleotides agree with TRBD2. The germline gives CDR1 SGHTA, CDR2 FQGNSA. The CDR3 extends over 12 amino acids. The ends lost 2 bases at V and 11 bases at J; junction bases unmatched: 4. CDR3 loop: CASSLWGGLQYF. CDR3 bases: TGTGCCAGCAGCTTATGGGGGGGTTTGCAGTATTTT.

The chain couples TRBV11-2 to TRBJ2-1, with D uncertain. Germline V gives CDR1 SGHAT, CDR2 FQNNGV. V dropped 5 bases and J dropped 8 bases, with 16 bases sitting between them. The CDR3 spans 14 residues. The CDR3 loop reads CASSLRIKRDEQFF. CDR3 nucleotides: TGTGCCAGCAGCCTTAGGATCAAGAGAGATGAGCAGTTCTTC.

CDR3 nucleotide sequence: TGTGCCAGCAGTAACAGGGGGAACCACGAGCAGTACGTC. Amino acids: CASSNRGNHEQYV. The chain links TRBV6-6 to TRBJ2-7; 8 positions agree with TRBD1. With 5 bases clipped from V and 5 bases from J, the junction kept 5 bases outside the gene matches. From germline, CDR1 is MNHNY and CDR2 SVGAGI (reference sequence). There are 13 residues in the CDR3.